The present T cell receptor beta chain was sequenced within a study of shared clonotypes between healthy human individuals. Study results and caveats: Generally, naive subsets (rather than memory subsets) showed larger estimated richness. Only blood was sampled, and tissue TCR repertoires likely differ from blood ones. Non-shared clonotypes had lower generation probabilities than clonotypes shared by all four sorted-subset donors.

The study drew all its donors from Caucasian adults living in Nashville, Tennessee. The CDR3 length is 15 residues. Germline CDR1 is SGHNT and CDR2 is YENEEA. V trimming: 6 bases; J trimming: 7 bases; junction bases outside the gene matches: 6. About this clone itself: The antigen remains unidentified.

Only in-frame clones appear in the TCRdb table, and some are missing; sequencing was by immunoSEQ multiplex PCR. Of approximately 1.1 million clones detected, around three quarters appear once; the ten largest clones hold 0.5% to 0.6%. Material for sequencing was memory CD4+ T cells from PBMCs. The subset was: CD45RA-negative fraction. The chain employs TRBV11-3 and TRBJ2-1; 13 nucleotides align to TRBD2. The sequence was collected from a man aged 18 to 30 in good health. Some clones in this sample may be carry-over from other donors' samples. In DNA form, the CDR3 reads TGTGCCAGCAGTTCCGGACTAGCGGGAGTTAATGAGCAGTTCTTC. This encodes CASSSGLAGVNEQFF.